Listed below are T cell receptor beta chains from one sample, sequenced in a study of T cell changes during pregnancy in multiple sclerosis. Profiled with immunoSEQ multiplex PCR; TCRdb holds only in-frame clones, not every one. The sample contains 30,000 to 45,000 clones, roughly 89% of which appear only once. The sample here was CD8+ T cells from peripheral blood mononuclear cells, taken in the second trimester of pregnancy. Receptors originate from a female donor with multiple sclerosis, enrolled in a pregnancy study. CDR3s include the opening cysteine and the closing phenylalanine or tryptophan. Each record gives: V gene, J gene, D gene, clone size, CDR3 DNA, CDR3 protein. The D gene is left open where the match is weak. Rows give clone size only sometimes, using once, few, many, or a class for an expanded clone.

V gene: TRBV6-5; J gene: TRBJ1-2; D gene: .; clone size: .; CDR3 DNA: TGTGCCAGCAGTTACAGAGCGGACGGGTATGGCTACACCTTC; CDR3 protein: CASSYRADGYGYTF
V gene: TRBV9; J gene: TRBJ2-3; D gene: TRBD1; clone size: .; CDR3 DNA: TGTGCCAGCAGCCCCCGAGGACAGGGCACAGATACGCAGTATTTT; CDR3 protein: CASSPRGQGTDTQYF
V gene: TRBV5-6; J gene: TRBJ1-2; D gene: .; clone size: once; CDR3 DNA: TGTGCCAGCAGCTTGGACAGGGCCGGTGGGGAACCCTATGGCTACACCTTC; CDR3 protein: CASSLDRAGGEPYGYTF
V gene: TRBV28; J gene: TRBJ2-7; D gene: .; clone size: .; CDR3 DNA: TGTGCCAGCAGTTCGGTAGTATCGATCTACGAGCAGTACTTC; CDR3 protein: CASSSVVSIYEQYF
V gene: TRBV5-6; J gene: TRBJ1-1; D gene: .; clone size: .; CDR3 DNA: TGTGCCAGCAGCTTGGGGGAGGAGTTCATGAACACTGAAGCTTTCTTT; CDR3 protein: CASSLGEEFMNTEAFF
V gene: TRBV28; J gene: TRBJ2-5; D gene: TRBD2; clone size: .; CDR3 DNA: TGTGCCAGCAGGGGACTAGCGGAGGGGGATCAAGAGACCCAGTACTTC; CDR3 protein: CASRGLAEGDQETQYF
V gene: TRBV10-3; J gene: TRBJ1-2; D gene: TRBD1; clone size: .; CDR3 DNA: TGTGCCGCCGGACAGGTCTCCAGAATCTATGGCTACACCTTC; CDR3 protein: CAAGQVSRIYGYTF
V gene: TRBV19; J gene: TRBJ1-5; D gene: .; clone size: few; CDR3 DNA: TGTGCCAGTAGATTGGGGGGGGCAGTGCAGCCCCAGCATTTT; CDR3 protein: CASRLGGAVQPQHF
V gene: TRBV7-2; J gene: TRBJ2-3; D gene: .; clone size: once; CDR3 DNA: TGTGCCAGCAGCTTAGGGGGAGTCGACCAGTATTTT; CDR3 protein: CASSLGGVDQYF
V gene: TRBV5-8; J gene: TRBJ1-3; D gene: TRBD1; clone size: .; CDR3 DNA: TGTGCCAGCAGCCCCCTAGGGGGCGAAACTGGAAACACCATATATTTT; CDR3 protein: CASSPLGGETGNTIYF
V gene: TRBV28; J gene: TRBJ1-3; D gene: .; clone size: .; CDR3 DNA: TGTGCCAGCAGTGACAGCCAAGGCGACTCTGGAAACACCATATATTTT; CDR3 protein: CASSDSQGDSGNTIYF
V gene: TRBV4-3; J gene: TRBJ2-1; D gene: .; clone size: .; CDR3 DNA: TGCGCCAGCAGCCAAGATGGGGGAGGCAACTCCTACAATGAGCAGTTCTTC; CDR3 protein: CASSQDGGGNSYNEQFF
V gene: TRBV27; J gene: TRBJ1-1; D gene: TRBD1; clone size: .; CDR3 DNA: TGTGCCAGCAGACCGACAGGGGGGACTGAAGCTTTCTTT; CDR3 protein: CASRPTGGTEAFF
V gene: TRBV5-1; J gene: TRBJ1-1; D gene: .; clone size: .; CDR3 DNA: TGCGCCAGCAGCTTGGGCGGCAACACTGAAGCTTTCTTT; CDR3 protein: CASSLGGNTEAFF
V gene: TRBV27; J gene: TRBJ1-2; D gene: .; clone size: .; CDR3 DNA: TGTGCCAGCAGATACGGACGGGGAGGAACCTTC; CDR3 protein: CASRYGRGGTF
V gene: TRBV2; J gene: TRBJ1-1; D gene: .; clone size: once; CDR3 DNA: TGTGCCACCAATATCGAGGCACCGAACACTGAAGCTTTCTTT; CDR3 protein: CATNIEAPNTEAFF
V gene: TRBV7-8; J gene: TRBJ2-1; D gene: TRBD2; clone size: .; CDR3 DNA: TGTGCCTGCAATGGGGGGGTGATGGCGTATGAGCAGTTCTTC; CDR3 protein: CACNGGVMAYEQFF
V gene: TRBV2; J gene: TRBJ1-6; D gene: .; clone size: .; CDR3 DNA: TGTGCCAGCATCGAACAGGGTTCGAATTCACCCCTCCACTTT; CDR3 protein: CASIEQGSNSPLHF
V gene: TRBV11-2; J gene: TRBJ1-2; D gene: TRBD1; clone size: .; CDR3 DNA: TGTGCCAGCAGCGCGACAGGGATGGCCTATGGCTACACCTTC; CDR3 protein: CASSATGMAYGYTF
V gene: TRBV5-1; J gene: TRBJ2-1; D gene: .; clone size: .; CDR3 DNA: TGCGCCAGCAGCTTGGCCCCTCCGGGGTCCTACAATGAGCAGTTCTTC; CDR3 protein: CASSLAPPGSYNEQFF
V gene: TRBV19; J gene: TRBJ1-1; D gene: .; clone size: .; CDR3 DNA: TGTGCCAGTAGTATAGTATGGCGGTCTGATGGTATGAACACTGAAGCTTTCTTT; CDR3 protein: CASSIVWRSDGMNTEAFF
V gene: TRBV4-3; J gene: TRBJ1-4; D gene: .; clone size: once; CDR3 DNA: TGCGCCAGCAGCCCCAGTCGGACATTCCTGGATGAAAAACTGTTTTTT; CDR3 protein: CASSPSRTFLDEKLFF
V gene: TRBV5-1; J gene: TRBJ2-2; D gene: .; clone size: .; CDR3 DNA: TGCGCCAGCAGCTTGGCCCCCCACGATGGCAGGTCGGCCGGGGAGCTGTTTTTT; CDR3 protein: CASSLAPHDGRSAGELFF
V gene: TRBV13; J gene: TRBJ1-5; D gene: .; clone size: once; CDR3 DNA: TGTGCCAGCAGCTTTGGTGGACAGAATCAGCCCCAGCATTTT; CDR3 protein: CASSFGGQNQPQHF
V gene: TRBV5-1; J gene: TRBJ1-5; D gene: .; clone size: .; CDR3 DNA: TGCGCCAGCAGCTTGGGGCAGGGTACGGGTCAGCCCCAGCATTTT; CDR3 protein: CASSLGQGTGQPQHF
V gene: TRBV7-2; J gene: TRBJ2-1; D gene: .; clone size: once; CDR3 DNA: TGTGCCAGCAATCCGGCTAGCAGAAGGCATGAGCAGTTCTTC; CDR3 protein: CASNPASRRHEQFF
V gene: TRBV9; J gene: TRBJ1-1; D gene: .; clone size: .; CDR3 DNA: TGTGCCAGCAGCGTATCCGGGGGGACTGAAGCTTTCTTT; CDR3 protein: CASSVSGGTEAFF
V gene: TRBV6-1; J gene: TRBJ1-5; D gene: .; clone size: .; CDR3 DNA: TGTGCCAGCAGCCTCGACAGGTACAATCAGCCCCAGCATTTT; CDR3 protein: CASSLDRYNQPQHF
V gene: TRBV10-3; J gene: TRBJ2-2; D gene: .; clone size: .; CDR3 DNA: TGTGCCATCAGTGGGGCAGAACACACCGGGGAGCTGTTTTTT; CDR3 protein: CAISGAEHTGELFF
V gene: TRBV7-6; J gene: TRBJ2-7; D gene: TRBD2; clone size: .; CDR3 DNA: TGTGCCAGCAGCTCGCCCGGGGGGGGGACTAGCGGGTACGAGCAGTACTTC; CDR3 protein: CASSSPGGGTSGYEQYF
V gene: TRBV7-5; J gene: TRBJ2-5; D gene: .; clone size: .; CDR3 DNA: TGTGTCAAGAGAAGACTAGCCGGGGAAGAGACCCAGTACTTC; CDR3 protein: CVKRRLAGEETQYF
V gene: TRBV6-6; J gene: TRBJ2-7; D gene: TRBD2; clone size: .; CDR3 DNA: TGTGCCACCACGGGGGAGGGCCTCTACGAGCAGTACTTC; CDR3 protein: CATTGEGLYEQYF
V gene: TRBV19; J gene: TRBJ2-1; D gene: TRBD1; clone size: .; CDR3 DNA: TGTGCCAGTAGAGACGATCAGAGGGGGCTTGTCTACAATGAGCAGTTCTTC; CDR3 protein: CASRDDQRGLVYNEQFF
V gene: TRBV6-5; J gene: TRBJ2-5; D gene: TRBD1; clone size: .; CDR3 DNA: TGTGCCAGCAGTTCCCCCGGGACAGGGGATGAGACCCAGTACTTC; CDR3 protein: CASSSPGTGDETQYF
V gene: TRBV7-9; J gene: TRBJ2-2; D gene: .; clone size: .; CDR3 DNA: TGTGCCAGCAGCCCGGACATCACCGGGGAGCTGTTTTTT; CDR3 protein: CASSPDITGELFF
V gene: TRBV19; J gene: TRBJ2-3; D gene: .; clone size: .; CDR3 DNA: TGTGCCAGTAGCCCTTGGGGCAGGGCTCAAGCCACAGATACGCAGTATTTT; CDR3 protein: CASSPWGRAQATDTQYF
V gene: TRBV5-4; J gene: TRBJ2-1; D gene: .; clone size: .; CDR3 DNA: TGTGCCAGCACCAAAGAAAGCGGTCTCGATGAGCAGTTCTTC; CDR3 protein: CASTKESGLDEQFF
V gene: TRBV6-1; J gene: TRBJ2-1; D gene: TRBD2; clone size: .; CDR3 DNA: TGTGCCAGCAGTGAAGACGCGGGAGGGGCGCACAATGAGCAGTTCTTC; CDR3 protein: CASSEDAGGAHNEQFF
V gene: TRBV7-8; J gene: TRBJ1-2; D gene: TRBD1; clone size: .; CDR3 DNA: TGTGCCAGCAGCTTATCGGACAGGGGGAACTATGGCTACACCTTC; CDR3 protein: CASSLSDRGNYGYTF
V gene: TRBV6-5; J gene: TRBJ1-6; D gene: .; clone size: once; CDR3 DNA: TGTGCCAGCAGTTACTCGAGTGGGCTTAATTCACCCCTCCACTTT; CDR3 protein: CASSYSSGLNSPLHF
V gene: TRBV5-4; J gene: TRBJ1-1; D gene: TRBD1; clone size: .; CDR3 DNA: TGTGCCAGCAGCTTAGCCGGGACAGGGGGCTTGATACCTGAAGCTTTCTTT; CDR3 protein: CASSLAGTGGLIPEAFF
V gene: TRBV19; J gene: TRBJ1-5; D gene: .; clone size: .; CDR3 DNA: TGTGCCAGTAGTGCCGGACAAAAAAATCAGCCCCAGCATTTT; CDR3 protein: CASSAGQKNQPQHF
V gene: TRBV19; J gene: TRBJ1-1; D gene: .; clone size: .; CDR3 DNA: TGTGCCAGTAGTATTGGGGAGGTCACTGAAGCTTTCTTT; CDR3 protein: CASSIGEVTEAFF
V gene: TRBV29-1; J gene: TRBJ2-7; D gene: TRBD1; clone size: .; CDR3 DNA: TGCAGCGTTGTCCTAGGGACAGCCTACGAGCAGTACTTC; CDR3 protein: CSVVLGTAYEQYF
V gene: TRBV7-2; J gene: TRBJ1-5; D gene: .; clone size: .; CDR3 DNA: TGTGCCAGCAGCGAGGCCGTTAACGAGGCCAATCAGCCCCAGCATTTT; CDR3 protein: CASSEAVNEANQPQHF
V gene: TRBV4-1; J gene: TRBJ1-1; D gene: .; clone size: few; CDR3 DNA: TGCGCCAGCAGCCAAGATCCGGCAGGCACTGAAGCTTTCTTT; CDR3 protein: CASSQDPAGTEAFF
V gene: TRBV27; J gene: TRBJ2-7; D gene: TRBD1; clone size: .; CDR3 DNA: TGTGCCAGCAGTTTGACAGGGCCGGGGAACGAGCAGTACTTC; CDR3 protein: CASSLTGPGNEQYF
V gene: TRBV9; J gene: TRBJ1-1; D gene: .; clone size: .; CDR3 DNA: TGTGCCAGCAGCCCAACCGGGGAGAGGAACACTGAAGCTTTCTTT; CDR3 protein: CASSPTGERNTEAFF